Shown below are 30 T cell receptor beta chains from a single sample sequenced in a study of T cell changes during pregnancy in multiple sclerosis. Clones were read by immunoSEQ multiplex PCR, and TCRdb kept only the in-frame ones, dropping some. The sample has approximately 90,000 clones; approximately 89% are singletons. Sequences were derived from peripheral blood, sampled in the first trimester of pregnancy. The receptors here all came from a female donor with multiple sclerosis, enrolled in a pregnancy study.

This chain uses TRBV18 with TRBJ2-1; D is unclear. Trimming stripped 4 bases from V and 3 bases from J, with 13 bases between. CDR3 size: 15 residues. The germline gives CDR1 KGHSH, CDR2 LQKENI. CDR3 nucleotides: TGTGCCAGCTCACAACTGCAGGCCCGCTACAATGAGCAGTTCTTC. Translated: CASSQLQARYNEQFF. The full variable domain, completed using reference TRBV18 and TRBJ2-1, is NAGVMQNPRHLVRRRGQEARLRCSPMKGHSHVYWYRQLPEEGLKFMVYLQKENIIDESGMPKERFSAEFPKEGPSILRIQQVVRGDSAAYFCASSQLQARYNEQFFGPGTRLTVL.

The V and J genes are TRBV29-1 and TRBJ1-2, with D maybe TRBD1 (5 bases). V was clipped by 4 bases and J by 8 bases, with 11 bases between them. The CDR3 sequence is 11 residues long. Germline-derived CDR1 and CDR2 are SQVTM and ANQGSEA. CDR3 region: CSVVQGRGYTF. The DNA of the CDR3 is TGCAGCGTTGTTCAGGGAAGAGGCTACACCTTC.

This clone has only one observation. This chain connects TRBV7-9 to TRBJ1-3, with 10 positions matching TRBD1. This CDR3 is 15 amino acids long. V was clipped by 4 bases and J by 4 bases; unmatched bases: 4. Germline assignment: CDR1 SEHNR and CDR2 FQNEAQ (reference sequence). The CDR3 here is CASSSDRGEGNTIYF. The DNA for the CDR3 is TGTGCCAGCAGCTCGGACAGGGGGGAAGGAAACACCATATATTTT.

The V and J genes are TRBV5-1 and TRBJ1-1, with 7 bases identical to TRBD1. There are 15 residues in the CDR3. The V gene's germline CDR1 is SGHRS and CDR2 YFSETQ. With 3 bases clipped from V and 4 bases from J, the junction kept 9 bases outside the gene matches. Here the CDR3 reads CASSWSTGRSTEAFF. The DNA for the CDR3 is TGCGCCAGCAGCTGGTCGACAGGGAGGTCCACTGAAGCTTTCTTT.

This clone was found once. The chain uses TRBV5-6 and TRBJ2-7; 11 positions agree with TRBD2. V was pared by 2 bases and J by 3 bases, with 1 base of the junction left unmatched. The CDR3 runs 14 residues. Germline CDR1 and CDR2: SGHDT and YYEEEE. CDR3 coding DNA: TGTGCCAGCAGCTTACTAGCGGGAGTCTACGAGCAGTACTTC. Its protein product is CASSLLAGVYEQYF.

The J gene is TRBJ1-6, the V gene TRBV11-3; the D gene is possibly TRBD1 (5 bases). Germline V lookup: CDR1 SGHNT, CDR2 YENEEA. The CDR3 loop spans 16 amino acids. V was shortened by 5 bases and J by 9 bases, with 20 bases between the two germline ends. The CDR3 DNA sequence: TGTGCCAGCAGCCCCTATTCGGGACTGGTCCTTTCACCCCTCCACTTT. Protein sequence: CASSPYSGLVLSPLHF.

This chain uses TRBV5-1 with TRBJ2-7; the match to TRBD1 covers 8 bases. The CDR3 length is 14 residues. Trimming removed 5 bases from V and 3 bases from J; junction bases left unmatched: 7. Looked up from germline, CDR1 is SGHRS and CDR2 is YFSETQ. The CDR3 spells CASRGGTGLYEQYF. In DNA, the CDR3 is TGCGCCAGCAGAGGAGGGACAGGCCTCTACGAGCAGTACTTC.

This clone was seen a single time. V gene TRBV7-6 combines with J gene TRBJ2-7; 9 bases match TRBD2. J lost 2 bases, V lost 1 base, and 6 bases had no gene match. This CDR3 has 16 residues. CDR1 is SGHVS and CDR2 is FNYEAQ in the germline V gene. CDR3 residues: CASSLGASGDPYEQYF. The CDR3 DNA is TGTGCCAGCAGCTTAGGAGCTAGCGGGGATCCCTACGAGCAGTACTTC. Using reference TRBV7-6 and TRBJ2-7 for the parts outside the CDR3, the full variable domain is GAGVSQSPRYKVTKRGQDVALRCDPISGHVSLYWYRQALGQGPEFLTYFNYEAQQDKSGLPNDRFSAERPEGSISTLTIQRTEQRDSAMYRCASSLGASGDPYEQYFGPGTRLTVT.

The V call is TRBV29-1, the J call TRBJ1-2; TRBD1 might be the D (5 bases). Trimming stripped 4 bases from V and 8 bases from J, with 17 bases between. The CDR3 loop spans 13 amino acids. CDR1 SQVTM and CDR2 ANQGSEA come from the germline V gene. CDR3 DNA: TGCAGCGTTGTCCGGGACCCCGGGAGAGGCTACACCTTC. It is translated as CSVVRDPGRGYTF.

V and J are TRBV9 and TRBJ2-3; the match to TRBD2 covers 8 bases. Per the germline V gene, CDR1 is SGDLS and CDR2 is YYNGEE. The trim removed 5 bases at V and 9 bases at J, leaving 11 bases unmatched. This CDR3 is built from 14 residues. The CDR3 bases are TGTGCCAGCAGACGGGGGGGCCTATTAGACACGCAGTATTTT. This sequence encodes CASRRGGLLDTQYF.

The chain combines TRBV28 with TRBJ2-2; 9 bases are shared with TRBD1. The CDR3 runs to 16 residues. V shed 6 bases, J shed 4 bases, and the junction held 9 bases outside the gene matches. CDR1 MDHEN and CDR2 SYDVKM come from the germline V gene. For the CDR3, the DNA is TGTGCCAGCAGGCAACAGGGGGCTATGGGCACCGGGGAGCTGTTTTTT. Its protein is CASRQQGAMGTGELFF.

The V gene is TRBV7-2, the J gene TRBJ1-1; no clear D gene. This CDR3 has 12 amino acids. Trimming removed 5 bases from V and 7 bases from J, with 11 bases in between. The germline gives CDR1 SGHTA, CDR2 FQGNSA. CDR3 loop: CASSPGLSEAFF. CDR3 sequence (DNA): TGTGCCAGCAGCCCCGGACTGAGTGAAGCTTTCTTT.

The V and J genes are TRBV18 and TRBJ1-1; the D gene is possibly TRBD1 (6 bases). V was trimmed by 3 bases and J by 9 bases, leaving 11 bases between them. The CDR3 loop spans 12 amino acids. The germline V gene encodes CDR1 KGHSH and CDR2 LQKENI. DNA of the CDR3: TGTGCCAGCTCACCTTCGGACAGTAAAGCTTTCTTT. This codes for CASSPSDSKAFF.

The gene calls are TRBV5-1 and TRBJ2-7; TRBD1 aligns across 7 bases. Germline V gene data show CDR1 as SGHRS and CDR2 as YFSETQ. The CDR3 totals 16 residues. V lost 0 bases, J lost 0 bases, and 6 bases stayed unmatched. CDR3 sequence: CASSLDGTVFSYEQYF. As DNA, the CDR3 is TGCGCCAGCAGCTTGGACGGGACAGTTTTCTCCTACGAGCAGTACTTC.

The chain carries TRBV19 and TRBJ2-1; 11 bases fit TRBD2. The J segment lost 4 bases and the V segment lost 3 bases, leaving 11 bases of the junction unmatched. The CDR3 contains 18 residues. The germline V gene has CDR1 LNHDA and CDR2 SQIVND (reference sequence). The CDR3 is CASSIRPLASGRYNEQFF. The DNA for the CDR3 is TGTGCCAGTAGTATTCGACCCCTGGCTAGCGGGAGGTACAATGAGCAGTTCTTC.

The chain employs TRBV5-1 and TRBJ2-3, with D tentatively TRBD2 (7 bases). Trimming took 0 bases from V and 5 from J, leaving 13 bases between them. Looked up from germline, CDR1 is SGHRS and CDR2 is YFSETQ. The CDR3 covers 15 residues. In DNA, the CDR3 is TGCGCCAGCAGCTTGGCCGGCGGGGGCAAAGATACGCAGTATTTT. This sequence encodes CASSLAGGGKDTQYF.

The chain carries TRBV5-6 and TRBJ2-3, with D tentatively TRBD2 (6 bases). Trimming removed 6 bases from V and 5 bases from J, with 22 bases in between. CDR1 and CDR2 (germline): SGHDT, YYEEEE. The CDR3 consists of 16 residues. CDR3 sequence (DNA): TGTGCCAGCACCCCCAGGGACTTCCGGTACGGAGATACGCAGTATTTT. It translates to CASTPRDFRYGDTQYF. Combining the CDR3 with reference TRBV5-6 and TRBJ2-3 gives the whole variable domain DAGVTQSPTHLIKTRGQQVTLRCSPKSGHDTVSWYQQALGQGPQFIFQYYEEEERQRGNFPDRFSGHQFPNYSSELNVNALLLGDSALYLCASTPRDFRYGDTQYFGPGTRLTVL.

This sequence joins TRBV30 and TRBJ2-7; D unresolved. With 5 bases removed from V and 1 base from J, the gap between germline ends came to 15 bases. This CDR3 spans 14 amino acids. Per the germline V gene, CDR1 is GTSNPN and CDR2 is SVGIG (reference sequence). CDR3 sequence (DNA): TGTGCCTGGGACAAGGTGAGTAGATCCTACGAGCAGTACTTC. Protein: CAWDKVSRSYEQYF. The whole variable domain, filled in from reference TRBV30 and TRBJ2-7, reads SQTIHQWPATLVQPVGSPLSLECTVEGTSNPNLYWYRQAAGRGLQLLFYSVGIGQISSEVPQNLSASRPQDRQFILSSKKLLLSDSGFYLCAWDKVSRSYEQYFGPGTRLTVT.

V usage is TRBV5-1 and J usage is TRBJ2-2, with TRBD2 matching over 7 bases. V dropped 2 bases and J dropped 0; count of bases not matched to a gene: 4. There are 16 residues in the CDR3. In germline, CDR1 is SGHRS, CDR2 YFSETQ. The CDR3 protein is CASSLSGKPNTGELFF. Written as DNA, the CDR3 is TGCGCCAGCAGCTTAAGCGGGAAGCCGAACACCGGGGAGCTGTTTTTT.

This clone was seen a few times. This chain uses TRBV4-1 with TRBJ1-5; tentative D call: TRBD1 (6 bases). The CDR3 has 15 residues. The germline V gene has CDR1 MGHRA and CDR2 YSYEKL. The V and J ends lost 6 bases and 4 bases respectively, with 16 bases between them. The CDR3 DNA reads TGCGCCAGCAGGCAAACGTGGACAGAGAATCAGCCCCAGCATTTT. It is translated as CASRQTWTENQPQHF.

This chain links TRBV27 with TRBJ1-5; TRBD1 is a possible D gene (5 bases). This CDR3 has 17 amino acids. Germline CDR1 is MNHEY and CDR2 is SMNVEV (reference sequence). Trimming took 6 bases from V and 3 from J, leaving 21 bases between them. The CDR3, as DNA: TGTGCCAGCAGCCCATCCCGGGACTCGGGGGACAATCAGCCCCAGCATTTT. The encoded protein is CASSPSRDSGDNQPQHF.

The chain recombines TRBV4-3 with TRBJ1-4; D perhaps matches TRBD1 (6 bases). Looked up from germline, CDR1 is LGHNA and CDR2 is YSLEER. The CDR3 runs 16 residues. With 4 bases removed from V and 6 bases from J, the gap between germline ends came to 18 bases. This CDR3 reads CASSRVTGLGDEKLFF. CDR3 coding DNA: TGCGCCAGCAGCCGTGTAACAGGGCTTGGAGATGAAAAACTGTTTTTT.

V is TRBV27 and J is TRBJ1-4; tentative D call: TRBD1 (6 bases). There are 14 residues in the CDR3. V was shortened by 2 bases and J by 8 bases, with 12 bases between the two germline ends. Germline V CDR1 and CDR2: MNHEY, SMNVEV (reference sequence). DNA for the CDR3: TGTGCCAGCAGTTTACTTGGGACACGGGAAAAACTGTTTTTT. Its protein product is CASSLLGTREKLFF. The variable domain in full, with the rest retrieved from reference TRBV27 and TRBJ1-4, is EAQVTQNPRYLITVTGKKLTVTCSQNMNHEYMSWYRQDPGLGLRQIYYSMNVEVTDKGDVPEGYKVSRKEKRNFPLILESPSPNQTSLYFCASSLLGTREKLFFGSGTQLSVL.

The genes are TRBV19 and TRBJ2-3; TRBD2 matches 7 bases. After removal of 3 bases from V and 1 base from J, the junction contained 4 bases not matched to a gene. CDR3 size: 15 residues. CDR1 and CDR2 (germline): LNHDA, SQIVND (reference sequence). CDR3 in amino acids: CASSIGLAGTDTQYF. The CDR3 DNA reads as TGTGCCAGTAGTATCGGTCTAGCGGGCACAGATACGCAGTATTTT.

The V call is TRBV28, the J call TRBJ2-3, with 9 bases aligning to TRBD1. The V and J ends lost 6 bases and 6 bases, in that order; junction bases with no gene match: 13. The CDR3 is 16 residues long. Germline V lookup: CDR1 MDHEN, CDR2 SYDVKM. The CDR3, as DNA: TGTGCCAGCAGCACAACGTTAATTGGGACAGGGGATACGCAGTATTTT. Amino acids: CASSTTLIGTGDTQYF. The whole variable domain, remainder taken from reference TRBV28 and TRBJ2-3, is DVKVTQSSRYLVKRTGEKVFLECVQDMDHENMFWYRQDPGLGLRLIYFSYDVKMKEKGDIPEGYSVSREKKERFSLILESASTNQTSMYLCASSTTLIGTGDTQYFGPGTRLTVL.

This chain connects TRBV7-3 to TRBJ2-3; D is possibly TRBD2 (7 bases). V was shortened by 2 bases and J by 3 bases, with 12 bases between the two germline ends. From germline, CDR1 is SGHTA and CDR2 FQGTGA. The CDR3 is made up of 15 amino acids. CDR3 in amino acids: CASSLGGARTDTQYF. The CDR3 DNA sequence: TGTGCCAGCAGCTTAGGGGGGGCTCGGACAGATACGCAGTATTTT.

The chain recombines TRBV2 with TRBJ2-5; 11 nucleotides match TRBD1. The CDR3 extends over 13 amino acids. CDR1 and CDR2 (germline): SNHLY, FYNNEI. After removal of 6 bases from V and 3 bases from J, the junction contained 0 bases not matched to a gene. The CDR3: CASRGQGEETQYF. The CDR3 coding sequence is TGTGCCAGCAGGGGACAGGGGGAAGAGACCCAGTACTTC.

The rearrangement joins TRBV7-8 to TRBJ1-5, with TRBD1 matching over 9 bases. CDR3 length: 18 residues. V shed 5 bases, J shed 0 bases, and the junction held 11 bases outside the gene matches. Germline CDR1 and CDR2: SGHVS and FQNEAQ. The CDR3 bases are TGTGCCAGCAGCGATACGGGACAGGGCCAATATAGCAATCAGCCCCAGCATTTT. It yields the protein CASSDTGQGQYSNQPQHF.

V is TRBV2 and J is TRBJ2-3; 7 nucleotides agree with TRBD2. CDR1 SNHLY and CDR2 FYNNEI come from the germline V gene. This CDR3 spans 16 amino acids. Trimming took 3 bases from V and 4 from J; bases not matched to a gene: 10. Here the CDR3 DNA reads TGTGCCAGCAGTGATGAGAAACTAGCGAGGGCAGATACGCAGTATTTT. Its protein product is CASSDEKLARADTQYF.

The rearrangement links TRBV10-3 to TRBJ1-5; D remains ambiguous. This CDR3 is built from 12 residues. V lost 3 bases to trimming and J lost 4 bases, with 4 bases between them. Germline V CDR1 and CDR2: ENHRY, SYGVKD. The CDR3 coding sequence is TGTGCCATCAGTGACAATAATCAGCCCCAGCATTTT. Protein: CAISDNNQPQHF.